The 2 T cell receptor beta chains below come from one sample, sequenced in a study of cytomegalovirus exposure and HLA in healthy donors. Vbeta (60) and Jbeta (13) primers were used in the PCR. Profiling relied on immunoSEQ multiplex PCR, and the TCRdb table lists in-frame clones only, not all of them. The sample has about 200,000 clones. The sample consisted of PBMCs. These receptors were taken from a girl aged 2-10 years in good health and CMV-seropositive.

The J gene is TRBJ2-7, the V gene TRBV7-9; 9 nucleotides align to TRBD1. The CDR3 sequence is 11 residues long. V was clipped by 8 bases and J by 5 bases; unmatched bases: 1. The germline V gene encodes CDR1 SEHNR and CDR2 FQNEAQ (reference sequence). The CDR3 spells CASGQGNEQYF. The CDR3 nucleotides read TGTGCCAGCGGACAGGGGAACGAGCAGTACTTC.

This chain links TRBV5-1 with TRBJ1-1, with TRBD1 identical over 8 bases. The CDR3 runs 13 residues. After removal of 3 bases from V and 11 bases from J, the junction contained 9 bases not matched to a gene. Germline CDR1 reads SGHRS; CDR2 reads YFSETQ. This CDR3 is CASSSGQGGVAFF. The CDR3 coding sequence is TGCGCCAGCAGCTCTGGACAGGGAGGCGTCGCTTTCTTT.